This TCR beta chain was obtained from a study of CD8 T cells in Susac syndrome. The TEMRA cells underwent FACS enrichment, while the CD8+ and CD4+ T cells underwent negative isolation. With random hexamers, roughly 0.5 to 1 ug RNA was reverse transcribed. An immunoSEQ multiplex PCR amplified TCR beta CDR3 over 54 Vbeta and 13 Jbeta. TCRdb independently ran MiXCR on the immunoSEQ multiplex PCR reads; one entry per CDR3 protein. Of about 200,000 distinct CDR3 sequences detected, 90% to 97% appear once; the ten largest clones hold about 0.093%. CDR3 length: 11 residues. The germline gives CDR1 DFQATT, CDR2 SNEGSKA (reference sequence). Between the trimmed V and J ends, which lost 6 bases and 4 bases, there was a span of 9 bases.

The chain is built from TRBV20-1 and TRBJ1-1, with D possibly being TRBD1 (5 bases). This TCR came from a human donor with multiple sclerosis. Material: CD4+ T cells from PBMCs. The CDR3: CSAGVGTEAFF. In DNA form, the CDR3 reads TGCAGTGCAGGGGTAGGCACTGAAGCTTTCTTT.